This T cell receptor beta chain is from a study of tumor and adjacent non-tumor tissue in lung cancer (dated by TCRdb to 2017 to 2018). For the wider study: Patients with adenocarcinoma (approximately 13), squamous cell carcinoma (2) and small cell lung cancer (1) were included in the cohort. Among the approximately 15 patients, ages ranged from about 31 to 80 years, about 10 were men and 5 were women, and disease was TNM stage I to III. Sequencing generated a total of 125,075,908 productive TCRbeta reads, averaging around 4 million reads per sample. Using bulk TCRbeta repertoires from some 14 lung cancer patients, the study set lung tumor tissue side by side with matched distant non-tumor lung tissue. Around 30 paired specimens, one tumor and one normal lung sample per patient, were profiled by TCRbeta CDR3 sequencing.

In the case of this clonotype: Its target antigen remains unknown. The CDR3 carries no conserved terminal phenylalanine or tryptophan, so it likely arises from a read error.

The library was produced with multiplex PCR. Sequencing used an Illumina HiSeq 2500. Following protocols modified from ARM-PCR, the researchers constructed TCRbeta libraries through three rounds of nested PCR with primers (Table S4). Before sequencing, PCR products of 200-500 bp were cut from the gel and purified using the QIAquick gel extraction kit. Per the authors' processing: Trimmomatic was used to clean the reads, FLASH was used to merge the reads into complete CDR3 sequences, and MiTCR was used to assign the reads to V(D)J germline segments. VDJtools was used to compute clonal diversity as the inverse Simpson's index. Productive reads were defined as in-frame sequences without a premature stop codon. TCRdb redid the processing of the public reads, applying fastp at Q25 and MiXCR, and retained in-frame beta chains. A single entry per CDR3 protein holds the most common genes and DNA from its merged rows. The V and J calls reflect TCRdb's pipeline rather than the authors' work. This sample is represented by about 86,000 distinct CDR3 sequences; 76% of them were singletons. In total, the top ten clones hold about a fifth of the sample.

Results the study describes overall, beyond this receptor: Only approximately 14 patients were in the cohort, and the authors stated that larger samples and more detailed clinical data are needed. Significantly higher TCR diversity was found in younger patients, and higher tumor TCR diversity was associated with shorter overall and disease-free survival. Tumor tissue showed significantly higher TCR diversity (inverse Simpson) than normal lung tissue, at 431.37 vs 166.20 (P = 0.0075, Mann-Whitney U test). The top 100 clones accounted for a significantly larger cumulative portion of the repertoire in normal lung than in tumor tissue. Because peripheral blood was not sequenced, blood TCRbeta repertoires in the lung cancer patients of the study were not examined. The sequencing platform is not named in the methods, and unique molecular identifiers are not mentioned.

RNA was isolated from bulk unsorted tissue, and RNA quality was assessed with a NanoDrop ND-1000 and an Agilent 2100. Distant non-tumor tissue taken more than 3 cm from the tumor edge was used as the normal lung sample. Newly diagnosed lung cancer patients without prior chemotherapy who had been admitted for thoracic surgery in China between August and November 2014 were enrolled as donors. Patients who had received previous radiotherapy or chemotherapy, or who had another concurrent cancer, were excluded from the study. Pieces of surgical tissue measuring roughly 1-2 cm3 were kept in RNAlater solution and stored at -80 degrees C until use. Specimen: distant non-tumor lung tissue. The sequence was obtained from a woman aged 45-59 years with non-small cell lung cancer.

CDR3 region: CASSIRQDYEQYS. The DNA is TGTGCCAGCAGTATCCGACAGGACTACGAGCAGTACTCC. The rearranged chain carries TRBV6-5 and TRBJ2-7; a weak D assignment points to TRBD1 (6 bases agree). The length of the CDR3 is 13 amino acids, counting both ends. The sequence is cut down to CDR3 DNA, 39 bases in frame from base 1. Based on the germline V gene, the CDR1 and CDR2 sequences are MNHEY and SVGAGI. The junction shows trimming of 5 bases on V and 3 bases on J, plus 11 bases between the germline ends.